Below, one TCR beta chain is given with its context. The data are from a study of blood T cell repertoires in COVID-19. Looking at the study overall: Donors in the United States, Italy and Spain gave samples during acute or convalescent COVID-19. PBMCs, B-cell-depleted T cells, or T cells were the source of the cDNA or gDNA that made up the material.

Germline CDR1 SGHNT, CDR2 YYREEE (reference sequence). This CDR3 has 16 amino acids. With 1 base removed from V and 3 bases from J, the gap between germline ends came to 15 bases. Per the study methods: It was from reference gene primer amplification that nucleated cell counts were estimated. The data were produced by immunoSEQ multiplex PCR, yet TCRdb's version contains in-frame clones alone and is incomplete. V and J calls and clone size are given by that table; D and trimming were obtained from the DNA. The sample has more than 60,000 clones; 89% are singletons. This receptor was obtained from a woman between 45 and 60 years old with active COVID-19. The rearrangement joins TRBV5-4 to TRBJ2-3; a weak D match, TRBD1 (5 bases). Source material: peripheral blood. The chain's CDR3 is CASSLISRRQTDTQYF. DNA of the CDR3: TGTGCCAGCAGCTTGATTTCCCGCCGACAGACAGATACGCAGTATTTT.